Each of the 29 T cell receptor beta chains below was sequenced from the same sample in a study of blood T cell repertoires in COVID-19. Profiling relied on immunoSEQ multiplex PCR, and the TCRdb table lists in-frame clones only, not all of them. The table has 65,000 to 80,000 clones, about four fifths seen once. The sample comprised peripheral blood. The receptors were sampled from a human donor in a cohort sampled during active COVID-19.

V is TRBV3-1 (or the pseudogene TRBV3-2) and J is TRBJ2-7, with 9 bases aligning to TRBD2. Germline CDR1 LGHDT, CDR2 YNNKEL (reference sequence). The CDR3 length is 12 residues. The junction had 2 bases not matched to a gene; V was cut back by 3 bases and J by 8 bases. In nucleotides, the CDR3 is TGTGCCAGCAGCCAGCGGGAGGGGCAGCAGTACTTC. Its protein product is CASSQREGQQYF.

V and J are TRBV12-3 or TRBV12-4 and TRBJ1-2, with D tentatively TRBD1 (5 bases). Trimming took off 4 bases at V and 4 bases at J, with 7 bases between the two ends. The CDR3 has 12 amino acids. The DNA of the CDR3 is TGTGCCAGCAGTTCGGGGGGCTATGGCTACACCTTC. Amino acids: CASSSGGYGYTF.

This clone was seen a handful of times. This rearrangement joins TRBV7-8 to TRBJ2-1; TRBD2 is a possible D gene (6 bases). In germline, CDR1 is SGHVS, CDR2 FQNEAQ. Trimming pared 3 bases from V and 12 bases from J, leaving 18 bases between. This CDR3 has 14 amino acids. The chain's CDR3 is CASSFEPLKEGQFF. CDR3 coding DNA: TGTGCCAGCAGCTTTGAGCCGCTCAAGGAGGGGCAGTTCTTC.

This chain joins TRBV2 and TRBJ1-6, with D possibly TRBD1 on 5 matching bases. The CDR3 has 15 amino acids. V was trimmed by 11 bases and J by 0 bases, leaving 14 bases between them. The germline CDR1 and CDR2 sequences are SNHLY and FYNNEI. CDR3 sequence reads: CAGSGGSSYNSPLHF. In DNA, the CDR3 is TGTGCCGGCTCGGGGGGGAGCTCCTATAATTCACCCCTCCACTTT.

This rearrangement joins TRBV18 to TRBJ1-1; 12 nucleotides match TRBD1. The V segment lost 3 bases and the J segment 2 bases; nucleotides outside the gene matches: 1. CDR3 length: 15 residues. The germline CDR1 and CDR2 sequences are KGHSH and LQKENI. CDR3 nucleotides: TGTGCCAGCTCACCTGGGACAGGGGGCAACACTGAAGCTTTCTTT. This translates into CASSPGTGGNTEAFF. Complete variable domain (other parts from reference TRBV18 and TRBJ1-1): NAGVMQNPRHLVRRRGQEARLRCSPMKGHSHVYWYRQLPEEGLKFMVYLQKENIIDESGMPKERFSAEFPKEGPSILRIQQVVRGDSAAYFCASSPGTGGNTEAFFGQGTRLTVV.

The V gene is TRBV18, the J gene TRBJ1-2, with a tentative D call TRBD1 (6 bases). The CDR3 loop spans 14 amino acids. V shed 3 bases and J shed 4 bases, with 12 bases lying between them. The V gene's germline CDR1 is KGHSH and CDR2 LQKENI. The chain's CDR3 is CASSPGDTSYGYTF. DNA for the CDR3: TGTGCCAGCTCACCCGGGGACACCTCCTATGGCTACACCTTC.

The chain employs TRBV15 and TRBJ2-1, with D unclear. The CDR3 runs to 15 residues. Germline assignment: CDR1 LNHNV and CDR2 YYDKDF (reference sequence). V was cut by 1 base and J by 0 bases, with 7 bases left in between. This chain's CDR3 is CATSRVPSSYNEQFF. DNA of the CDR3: TGTGCCACCAGCAGAGTCCCGAGCTCCTACAATGAGCAGTTCTTC.

CDR3 in DNA: TGCGCCAGCAGCTTCAGACAGGAGAACACTGAAGCTTTCTTT. Translating gives CASSFRQENTEAFF. The chain has TRBV5-1 and TRBJ1-1; D possibly corresponds to TRBD1 (6 bases). There are 14 residues in the CDR3. Trimming removed 2 bases from V and 1 base from J, with 9 bases in between. The germline CDR1 and CDR2 sequences are SGHRS and YFSETQ.

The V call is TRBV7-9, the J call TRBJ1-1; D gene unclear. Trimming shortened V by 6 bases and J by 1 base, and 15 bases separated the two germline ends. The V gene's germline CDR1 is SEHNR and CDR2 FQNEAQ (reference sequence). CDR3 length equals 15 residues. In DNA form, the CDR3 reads TGTGCCAGCAGGCGTACCCCAGGAGGGAACACTGAAGCTTTCTTT. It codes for CASRRTPGGNTEAFF.

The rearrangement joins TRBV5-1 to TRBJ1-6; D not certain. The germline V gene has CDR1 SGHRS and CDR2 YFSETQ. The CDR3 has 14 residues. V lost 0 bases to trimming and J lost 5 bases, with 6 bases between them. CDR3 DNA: TGCGCCAGCAGCTTGGGAGGAGATAATTCACCCCTCCACTTT. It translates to CASSLGGDNSPLHF.

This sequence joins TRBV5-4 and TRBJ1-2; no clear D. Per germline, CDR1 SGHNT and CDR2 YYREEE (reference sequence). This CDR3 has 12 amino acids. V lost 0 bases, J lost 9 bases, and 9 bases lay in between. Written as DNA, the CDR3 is TGTGCCAGCAGCTTGGGGCCCGGGAGCTACACCTTC. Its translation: CASSLGPGSYTF.

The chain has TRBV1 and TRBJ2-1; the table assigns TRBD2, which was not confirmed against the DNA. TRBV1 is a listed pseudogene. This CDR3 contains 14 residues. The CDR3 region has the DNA TGCACCAGCAGCTTACTAGCGTTGGGGAATGAGCAGTTCTTC. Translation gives CTSSLLALGNEQFF.

CDR3 sequence (DNA): TGTGCCAGCAGTTCTGCCGGACAATTGCCAGATACGCAGTATTTT. The encoded protein is CASSSAGQLPDTQYF. V and J are TRBV28 and TRBJ2-3; TRBD1 might be the D (5 bases). The V end lost 4 bases, the J end lost 4 bases, and 15 bases lay between the germline ends. The germline gives CDR1 MDHEN, CDR2 SYDVKM. The CDR3 loop spans 15 amino acids.

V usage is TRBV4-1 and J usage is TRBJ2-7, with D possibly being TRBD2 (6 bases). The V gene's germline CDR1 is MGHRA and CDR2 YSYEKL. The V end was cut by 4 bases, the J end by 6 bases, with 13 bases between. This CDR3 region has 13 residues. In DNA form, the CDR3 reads TGCGCCAGCAGCCTCGGGACTTCTTTCGAGCAGTACTTC. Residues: CASSLGTSFEQYF.

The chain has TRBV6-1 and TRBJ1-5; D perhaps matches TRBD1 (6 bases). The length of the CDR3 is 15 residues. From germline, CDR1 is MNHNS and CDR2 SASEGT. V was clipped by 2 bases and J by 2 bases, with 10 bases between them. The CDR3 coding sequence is TGTGCCAGCAGTGAACTGTCAGGGGGCAATCAGCCCCAGCATTTT. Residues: CASSELSGGNQPQHF.

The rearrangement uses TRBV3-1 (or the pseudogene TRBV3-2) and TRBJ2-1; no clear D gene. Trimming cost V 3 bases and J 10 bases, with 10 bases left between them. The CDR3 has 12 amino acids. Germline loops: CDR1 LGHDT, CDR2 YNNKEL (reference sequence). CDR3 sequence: CASSQVSVEQFF. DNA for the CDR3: TGTGCCAGCAGCCAGGTCTCGGTGGAGCAGTTCTTC.

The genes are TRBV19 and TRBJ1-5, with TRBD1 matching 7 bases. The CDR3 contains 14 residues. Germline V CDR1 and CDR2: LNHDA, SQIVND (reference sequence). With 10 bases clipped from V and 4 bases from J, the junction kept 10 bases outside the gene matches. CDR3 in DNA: TGTGCCACCGCACGACAGGGCTTTAATCAGCCCCAGCATTTT. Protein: CATARQGFNQPQHF. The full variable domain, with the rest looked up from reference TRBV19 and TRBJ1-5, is DGGITQSPKYLFRKEGQNVTLSCEQNLNHDAMYWYRQDPGQGLRLIYYSQIVNDFQKGDIAEGYSVSREKKESFPLTVTSAQKNPTAFYLCATARQGFNQPQHFGDGTRLSIL.

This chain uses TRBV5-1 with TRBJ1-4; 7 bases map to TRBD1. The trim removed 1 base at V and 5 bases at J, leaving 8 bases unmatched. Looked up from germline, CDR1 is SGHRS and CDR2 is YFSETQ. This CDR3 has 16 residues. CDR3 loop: CASSLFGGQRNEKLFF. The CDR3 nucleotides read TGCGCCAGCAGCTTGTTTGGGGGACAGCGAAATGAAAAACTGTTTTTT.

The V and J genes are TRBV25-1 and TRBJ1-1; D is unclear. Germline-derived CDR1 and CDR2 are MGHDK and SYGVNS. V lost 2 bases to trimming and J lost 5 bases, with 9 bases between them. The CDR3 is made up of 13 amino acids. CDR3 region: CASSELQATEAFF. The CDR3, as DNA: TGTGCCAGCAGTGAACTTCAGGCTACTGAAGCTTTCTTT.

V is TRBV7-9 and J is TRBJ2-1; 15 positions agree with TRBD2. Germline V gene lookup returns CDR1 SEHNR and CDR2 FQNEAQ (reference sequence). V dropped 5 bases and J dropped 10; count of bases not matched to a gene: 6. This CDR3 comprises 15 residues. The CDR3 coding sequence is TGTGCCAGCAGCGCCCGGACTAGCGGGGGGGAAGAGCAGTTCTTC. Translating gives CASSARTSGGEEQFF.

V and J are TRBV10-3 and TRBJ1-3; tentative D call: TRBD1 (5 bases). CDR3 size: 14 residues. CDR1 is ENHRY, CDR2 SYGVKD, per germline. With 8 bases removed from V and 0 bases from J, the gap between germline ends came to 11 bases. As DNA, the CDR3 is TGTGCCATCGCCAGACAGAGCTCTGGAAACACCATATATTTT. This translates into CAIARQSSGNTIYF.

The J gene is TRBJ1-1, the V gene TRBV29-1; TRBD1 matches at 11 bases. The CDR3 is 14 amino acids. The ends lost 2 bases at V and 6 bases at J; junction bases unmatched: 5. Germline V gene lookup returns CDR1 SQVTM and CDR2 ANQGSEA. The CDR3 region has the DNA TGCAGCGTTGAAATTTGGGACAGGGGGGCTGAAGCTTTCTTT. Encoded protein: CSVEIWDRGAEAFF.

In nucleotides, the CDR3 is TGCGCCAGCACCTTAGGGAGACCTAGCACAGATACGCAGTATTTT. This encodes CASTLGRPSTDTQYF. The rearrangement uses TRBV5-1 and TRBJ2-3; D is perhaps TRBD2 (5 bases). Trimming took off 6 bases at V and 0 bases at J, with 14 bases between the two ends. The CDR3 covers 15 residues. Germline assignment: CDR1 SGHRS and CDR2 YFSETQ.

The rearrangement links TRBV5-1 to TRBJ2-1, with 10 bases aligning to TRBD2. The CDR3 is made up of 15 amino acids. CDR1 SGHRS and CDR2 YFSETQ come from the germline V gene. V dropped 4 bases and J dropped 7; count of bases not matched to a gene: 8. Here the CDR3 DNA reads TGCGCCAGCAGCAACCTAGCGGGGGAGACTAATGAGCAGTTCTTC. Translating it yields CASSNLAGETNEQFF.

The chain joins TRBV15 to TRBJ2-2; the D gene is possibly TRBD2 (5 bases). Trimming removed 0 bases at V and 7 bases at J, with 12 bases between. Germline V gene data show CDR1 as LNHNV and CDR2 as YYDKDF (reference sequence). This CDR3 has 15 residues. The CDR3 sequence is CATSRDARERGELFF. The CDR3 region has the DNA TGTGCCACCAGCAGAGATGCGAGGGAGCGCGGGGAGCTGTTTTTT.

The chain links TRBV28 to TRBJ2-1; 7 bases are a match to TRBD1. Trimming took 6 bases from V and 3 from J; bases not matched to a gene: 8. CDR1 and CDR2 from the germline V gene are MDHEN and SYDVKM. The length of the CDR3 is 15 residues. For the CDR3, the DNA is TGTGCCAGCAGCCCACCGGGACAGTACTACAATGAGCAGTTCTTC. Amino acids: CASSPPGQYYNEQFF. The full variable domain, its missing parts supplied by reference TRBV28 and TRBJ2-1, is DVKVTQSSRYLVKRTGEKVFLECVQDMDHENMFWYRQDPGLGLRLIYFSYDVKMKEKGDIPEGYSVSREKKERFSLILESASTNQTSMYLCASSPPGQYYNEQFFGPGTRLTVL.

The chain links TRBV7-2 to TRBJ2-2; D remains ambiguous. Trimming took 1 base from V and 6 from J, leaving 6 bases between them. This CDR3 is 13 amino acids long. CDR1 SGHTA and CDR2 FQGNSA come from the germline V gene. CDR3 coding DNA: TGTGCCAGCAGCTTAGACTACTCCGGGGAGCTGTTTTTT. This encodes CASSLDYSGELFF.

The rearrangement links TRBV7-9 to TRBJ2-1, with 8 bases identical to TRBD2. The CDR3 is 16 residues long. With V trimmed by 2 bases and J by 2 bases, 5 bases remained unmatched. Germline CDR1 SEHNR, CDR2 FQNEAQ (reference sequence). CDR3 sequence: CASSLTVGGAYNEQFF. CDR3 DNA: TGTGCCAGCAGCTTAACAGTCGGGGGGGCCTACAATGAGCAGTTCTTC.

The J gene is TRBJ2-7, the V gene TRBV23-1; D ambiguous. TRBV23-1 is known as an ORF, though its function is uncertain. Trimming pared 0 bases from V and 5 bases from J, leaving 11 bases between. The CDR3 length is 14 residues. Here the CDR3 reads CASSQSNRGDEQYF. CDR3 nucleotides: TGCGCCAGCAGTCAATCCAACCGAGGCGACGAGCAGTACTTC.